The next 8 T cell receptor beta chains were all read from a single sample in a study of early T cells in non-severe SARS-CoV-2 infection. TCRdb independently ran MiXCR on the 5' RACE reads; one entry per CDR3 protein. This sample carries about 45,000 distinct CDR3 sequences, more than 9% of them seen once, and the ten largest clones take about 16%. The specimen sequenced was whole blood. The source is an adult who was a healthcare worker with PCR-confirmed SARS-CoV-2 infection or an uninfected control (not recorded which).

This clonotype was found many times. CDR3 sequence (DNA): TGTGCCAGCAGTTCGAGACAGGACTCTGGAAACACCATATATTTT. Residues: CASSSRQDSGNTIYF. V is TRBV6-1 and J is TRBJ1-3, with D perhaps TRBD1 (6 bases). The CDR3 runs 15 residues. Per the germline V gene, CDR1 is MNHNS and CDR2 is SASEGT. The V and J ends lost 5 bases and 0 bases respectively, with 11 bases between them.

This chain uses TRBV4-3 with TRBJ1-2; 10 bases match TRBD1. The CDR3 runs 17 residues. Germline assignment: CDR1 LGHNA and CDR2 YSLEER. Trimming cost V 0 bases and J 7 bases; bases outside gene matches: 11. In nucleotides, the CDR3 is TGCGCCAGCAGCCAAGATCTTTTGTCGGGACAGGGGACTGGCTACACCTTC. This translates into CASSQDLLSGQGTGYTF.

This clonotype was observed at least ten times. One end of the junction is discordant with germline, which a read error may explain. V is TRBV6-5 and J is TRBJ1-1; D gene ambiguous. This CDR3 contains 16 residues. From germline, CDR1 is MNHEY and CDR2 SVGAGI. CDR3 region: CASSYRLSRGSTEVFF. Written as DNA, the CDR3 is TGTGCCAGCAGTTACCGATTGTCGAGAGGGAGCACTGAAGTTTTCTTT.

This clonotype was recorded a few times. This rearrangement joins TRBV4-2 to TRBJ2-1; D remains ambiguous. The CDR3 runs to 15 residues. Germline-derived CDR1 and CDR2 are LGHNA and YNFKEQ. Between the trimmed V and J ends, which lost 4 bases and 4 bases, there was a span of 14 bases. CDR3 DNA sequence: TGTGCCAGCAGCCGAGAAGACTCCAGTTACAATGAGCAGTTCTTC. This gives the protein CASSREDSSYNEQFF.

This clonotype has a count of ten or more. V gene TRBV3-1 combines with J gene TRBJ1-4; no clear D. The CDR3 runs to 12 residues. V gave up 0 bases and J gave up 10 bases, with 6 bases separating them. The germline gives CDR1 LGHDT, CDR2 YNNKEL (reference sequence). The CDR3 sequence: CASSQDWGKLFF. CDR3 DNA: TGTGCCAGCAGCCAAGATTGGGGAAAACTGTTTTTT.

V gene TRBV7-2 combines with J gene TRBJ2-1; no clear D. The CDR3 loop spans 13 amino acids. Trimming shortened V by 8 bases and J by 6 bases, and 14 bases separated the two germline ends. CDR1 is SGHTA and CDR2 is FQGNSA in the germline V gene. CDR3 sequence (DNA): TGTGCCAGCGAGTACGGAAGAGGCAATGAGCAGTTCTTC. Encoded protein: CASEYGRGNEQFF.

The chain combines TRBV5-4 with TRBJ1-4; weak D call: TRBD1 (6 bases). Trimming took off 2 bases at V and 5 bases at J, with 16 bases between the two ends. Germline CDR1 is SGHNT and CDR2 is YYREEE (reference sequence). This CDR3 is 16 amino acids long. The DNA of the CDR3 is TGTGCCAGCAGCTTAGGAGACAGGCCGGGAAATGAAAAACTGTTTTTT. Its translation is CASSLGDRPGNEKLFF. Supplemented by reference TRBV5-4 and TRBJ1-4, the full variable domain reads ETGVTQSPTHLIKTRGQQVTLRCSSQSGHNTVSWYQQALGQGPQFIFQYYREEENGRGNFPPRFSGLQFPNYSSELNVNALELDDSALYLCASSLGDRPGNEKLFFGSGTQLSVL.

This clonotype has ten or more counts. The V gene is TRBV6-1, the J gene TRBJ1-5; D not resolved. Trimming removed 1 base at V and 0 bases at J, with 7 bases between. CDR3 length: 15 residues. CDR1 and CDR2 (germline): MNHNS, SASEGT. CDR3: CASSEVRNSNQPQHF. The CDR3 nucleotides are TGTGCCAGCAGTGAAGTTCGGAATAGCAATCAGCCCCAGCATTTT.